Each of the 19 T cell receptor beta chains below was sequenced from the same sample in a study of cytomegalovirus exposure and HLA in healthy donors. PCR involved 60 Vbeta and 13 Jbeta primers. Sequencing used immunoSEQ multiplex PCR; TCRdb keeps in-frame clones, though not all of them. Here the sample spans some 98,000 clones, roughly four fifths being singletons. Input material: PBMCs. These receptors originate from a human donor in good health.

The rearrangement uses TRBV2 and TRBJ1-1, with 7 bases that match TRBD1. From germline, CDR1 is SNHLY and CDR2 FYNNEI. The CDR3 has 14 amino acids. J was trimmed by 1 base and V by 6 bases; bases with no gene match: 5. CDR3 residues: CASRNRQGNTEAFF. CDR3 in DNA: TGTGCCAGCAGGAACAGACAGGGGAACACTGAAGCTTTCTTT.

This clone was counted between two and nine times. This chain uses TRBV5-1 with TRBJ2-5, with D tentatively TRBD2 (7 bases). V lost 3 bases and J lost 3, with 9 bases in between. The germline V gene has CDR1 SGHRS and CDR2 YFSETQ. This CDR3 spans 13 amino acids. The chain's CDR3 is CASSWEGEETQYF. The CDR3 nucleotides are TGCGCCAGCAGCTGGGAGGGGGAAGAGACCCAGTACTTC.

This chain joins TRBV29-1 and TRBJ1-5; the D gene is possibly TRBD1 (5 bases). This CDR3 region has 13 residues. The germline V gene encodes CDR1 SQVTM and CDR2 ANQGSEA. V was clipped by 6 bases and J by 0 bases, with 9 bases between them. CDR3 nucleotide sequence: TGCAGCGTAGGCGACAGTAGCAATCAGCCCCAGCATTTT. Its protein is CSVGDSSNQPQHF.

The chain has TRBV27 and TRBJ2-7, with TRBD1 matching 7 bases. The CDR3 has 14 amino acids. V lost 3 bases to trimming and J lost 2 bases; unmatched junction nucleotides: 4. Germline assignment: CDR1 MNHEY and CDR2 SMNVEV (reference sequence). The CDR3 sequence: CASSFIDRAYEQYF. The CDR3 DNA follows: TGTGCCAGCAGTTTCATAGACAGGGCCTACGAGCAGTACTTC.

The J gene is TRBJ2-3, the V gene TRBV6-1, with 10 bases fitting TRBD2. CDR3 length: 15 amino acids. Germline V CDR1 and CDR2: MNHNS, SASEGT. Trimming took 3 bases from V and 4 from J; bases not matched to a gene: 4. CDR3 sequence: CASSDQAGGPDTQYF. DNA for the CDR3: TGTGCCAGCAGTGACCAAGCGGGGGGGCCAGATACGCAGTATTTT.

As DNA, the CDR3 is TGCGCCAGCAGCTCGGTAGGACAGGGGGCCCGAGAGCAGTACTTC. Its protein product is CASSSVGQGAREQYF. This chain uses TRBV5-1 with TRBJ2-7; 11 bases map to TRBD1. The V and J ends lost 3 bases and 7 bases, in that order; junction bases with no gene match: 9. CDR1 and CDR2 from the germline V gene are SGHRS and YFSETQ. The CDR3 sequence is 15 residues long.

The chain joins TRBV5-6 to TRBJ2-2, with a tentative D call TRBD2 (7 bases). The CDR3 extends over 15 amino acids. The V end lost 4 bases, the J end lost 6 bases, and 16 bases lay between the germline ends. The V gene's germline CDR1 is SGHDT and CDR2 YYEEEE. For the CDR3, the DNA is TGTGCCAGCAGCAGGGGGACTACTTATTCCGGGGAGCTGTTTTTT. Its protein product is CASSRGTTYSGELFF.

The chain recombines TRBV29-1 with TRBJ1-1, with a possible D match to TRBD1 (5 bases). Per the germline V gene, CDR1 is SQVTM and CDR2 is ANQGSEA. Trimming removed 6 bases at V and 5 bases at J, with 22 bases between. This CDR3 is built from 15 residues. The CDR3 region is CSVAPRVGMGTEAFF. The CDR3 DNA reads as TGCAGCGTAGCCCCCAGGGTAGGGATGGGGACTGAAGCTTTCTTT.

This rearrangement joins TRBV2 to TRBJ2-7; 7 bases match TRBD1. This CDR3 has 12 amino acids. The V and J ends lost 3 bases and 11 bases, in that order; junction bases with no gene match: 7. Looked up from germline, CDR1 is SNHLY and CDR2 is FYNNEI. CDR3: CASSERQGFEYF. DNA of the CDR3: TGTGCCAGCAGTGAGAGACAGGGCTTCGAGTACTTC.

This sequence joins TRBV11-3 and TRBJ2-7; a weak D match, TRBD1 (6 bases). Germline V CDR1 and CDR2: SGHNT, YENEEA. Trimming left V 4 bases short and J 7 bases short, with 14 bases between. The length of the CDR3 is 13 residues. CDR3 in amino acids: CASSSKGVREQYF. CDR3 coding DNA: TGTGCCAGCAGCTCCAAGGGGGTACGGGAGCAGTACTTC.

The chain joins TRBV6-1 to TRBJ1-2; maybe TRBD1 (5 bases). The CDR3 length is 14 residues. With 3 bases removed from V and 10 bases from J, the gap between germline ends came to 18 bases. Germline V gene data show CDR1 as MNHNS and CDR2 as SASEGT. The CDR3 coding sequence is TGTGCCAGCAGTGAGGCTTGGGGGGTCGACCTCTACACCTTC. This encodes CASSEAWGVDLYTF.

The table lists this clone with a few counts. The rearrangement uses TRBV7-9 and TRBJ2-7; weak D call: TRBD1 (6 bases). V lost 2 bases to trimming and J lost 0 bases, with 17 bases between them. The CDR3 runs 17 residues. The germline V gene encodes CDR1 SEHNR and CDR2 FQNEAQ (reference sequence). CDR3 DNA sequence: TGTGCCAGCAGCTTATGGACCCTCAGGGACAACTCCTACGAGCAGTACTTC. Its translation: CASSLWTLRDNSYEQYF.

The genes are TRBV10-1 and TRBJ2-2, with D possibly TRBD2 on 6 matching bases. This CDR3 comprises 14 residues. The germline gives CDR1 WNHNN, CDR2 SYGVQD (reference sequence). V gave up 3 bases and J gave up 5 bases, with 10 bases separating them. CDR3 nucleotide sequence: TGCGCCAGCAGTGATGAGGGGAGGACCGGGGAGCTGTTTTTT. Amino acids: CASSDEGRTGELFF.

The chain uses TRBV20-1 and TRBJ2-7; D uncertain. CDR1 is DFQATT and CDR2 is SNEGSKA in the germline V gene (reference sequence). The CDR3 has 11 residues. In nucleotides, the CDR3 is TGCATGGCGGCAGCCTCCTACGAGCAGTACTTC. Its protein product is CMAAASYEQYF.

The chain's CDR3 is CSVDRGVGETQYF. The CDR3 nucleotides are TGCAGCGTGGACAGGGGGGTAGGAGAGACCCAGTACTTC. J is TRBJ2-5 and V is TRBV29-1, with 10 bases lining up with TRBD1. The CDR3 sequence is 13 residues long. V dropped 6 bases and J dropped 4; count of bases not matched to a gene: 5. Germline V gene data show CDR1 as SQVTM and CDR2 as ANQGSEA.

V is TRBV12-5 and J is TRBJ2-3; 9 bases line up with TRBD1. CDR3 size: 22 residues. V was clipped by 1 base and J by 0 bases; unmatched bases: 20. From germline, CDR1 is LGHNT and CDR2 FRNRAP. The CDR3 is CASGLGQKQGAPLPSSTDTQYF. The CDR3, as DNA: TGTGCTAGTGGTTTGGGACAGAAACAGGGGGCGCCCCTTCCTAGTAGCACAGATACGCAGTATTTT.

Only a few counts were recorded for this clone. The gene calls are TRBV6-5 and TRBJ1-5; perhaps TRBD1 as D (6 bases). The germline CDR1 and CDR2 sequences are MNHEY and SVGAGI. The germline V and J ends were trimmed by 4 bases and 5 bases, with 15 bases remaining between them. This CDR3 is 15 amino acids long. CDR3 residues: CASSWSGAEDQPQHF. The CDR3 coding sequence is TGTGCCAGCAGTTGGTCAGGGGCGGAGGATCAGCCCCAGCATTTT.

The chain couples TRBV19 to TRBJ2-5; a weak D match, TRBD2 (5 bases). CDR3 length: 14 residues. The germline V gene has CDR1 LNHDA and CDR2 SQIVND (reference sequence). The ends were cut back, 9 bases at V and 5 bases at J, with 19 bases in the middle. The CDR3 DNA reads as TGTGCCAGCGGGATCCGGTCGGGTTGGGAGACCCAGTACTTC. Residues: CASGIRSGWETQYF.

The V and J genes are TRBV29-1 and TRBJ2-7; possible D gene TRBD2, 6 bases. Germline CDR1 reads SQVTM; CDR2 reads ANQGSEA. This CDR3 contains 13 residues. Trimming took off 0 bases at V and 4 bases at J, with 10 bases between the two ends. The CDR3 DNA follows: TGCAGCGTTGAAGATAGCGGAGCTTACGAGCAGTACTTC. This gives the protein CSVEDSGAYEQYF.